The rows below give T cell receptor beta chains drawn from one sample of a study of T cells in Graves' hyperthyroidism and ophthalmopathy. MiXCR, applied by TCRdb to the multiplex PCR reads, yields one record per CDR3 protein. This table has 620,000 or so distinct CDR3 sequences, more than 12% appearing once. The sample taken for sequencing was blood. The receptors were sampled from a woman in her fifties or sixties with Graves' ophthalmopathy. CDR3s include the opening cysteine and the closing phenylalanine or tryptophan.

CDR3aa: CASSRGESNQPQHF
j_gene: TRBJ1-5
v_gene: TRBV13

CDR3aa: CASSFRQGGYNEQFF
j_gene: TRBJ2-1
v_gene: TRBV11-1

CDR3aa: CASSQAGGGYEQYF
j_gene: TRBJ2-7
v_gene: TRBV3-1

CDR3aa: CAWSVTTGNLNQPQHF
j_gene: TRBJ1-5
v_gene: TRBV30

CDR3aa: CASSLVTGLEKLFF
j_gene: TRBJ1-4
v_gene: TRBV28

CDR3aa: CASSFLGGGSPLHF
j_gene: TRBJ1-6
v_gene: TRBV12-3/TRBV12-4

CDR3aa: CASSPGTTGRGYTF
j_gene: TRBJ1-2
v_gene: TRBV3-1

CDR3aa: CASSQDLDGLSSGNTIYF
j_gene: TRBJ1-3
v_gene: TRBV3-1

CDR3aa: CASSQRTGVGGYTF
j_gene: TRBJ1-2
v_gene: TRBV7-2

CDR3aa: CASTRGAANTIYF
j_gene: TRBJ1-3
v_gene: TRBV2

CDR3aa: CASSPLLDSMDEQFF
j_gene: TRBJ2-1
v_gene: TRBV18

CDR3aa: CSADLNGKETQYF
j_gene: TRBJ2-5
v_gene: TRBV20-1

CDR3aa: CSARTRDPNEQFF
j_gene: TRBJ2-1
v_gene: TRBV20-1

CDR3aa: CASSLDVEGKGYTF
j_gene: TRBJ1-2
v_gene: TRBV5-6

CDR3aa: CSGTLAGNPYEQYF
j_gene: TRBJ2-7
v_gene: TRBV20-1

CDR3aa: CAISEAWLGLETEAFF
j_gene: TRBJ1-1
v_gene: TRBV10-3

CDR3aa: CAISSGQQETQYF
j_gene: TRBJ2-5
v_gene: TRBV10-3

CDR3aa: CASSPLRETGRDEQFF
j_gene: TRBJ2-1
v_gene: TRBV11-3

CDR3aa: CASSFGPGARNTIYF
j_gene: TRBJ1-3
v_gene: TRBV11-3

CDR3aa: CASSLPSPVVEQYF
j_gene: TRBJ2-7
v_gene: TRBV28

CDR3aa: CASRPKRENTEAFF
j_gene: TRBJ1-1
v_gene: TRBV7-2

CDR3aa: CASSLTWESYNEQFF
j_gene: TRBJ2-1
v_gene: TRBV7-9

CDR3aa: CASSPQGRGPTEAFF
j_gene: TRBJ1-1
v_gene: TRBV6-2/TRBV6-3

CDR3aa: CASSLELDMMDTQYF
j_gene: TRBJ2-3
v_gene: TRBV28

CDR3aa: CASNRNQNTEAFF
j_gene: TRBJ1-1
v_gene: TRBV7-9

CDR3aa: CASSVVAGQGAFEAFF
j_gene: TRBJ1-1
v_gene: TRBV9

CDR3aa: CASSFRGRVTEAFF
j_gene: TRBJ1-1
v_gene: TRBV28

CDR3aa: CASSPDEGFRAFF
j_gene: TRBJ1-1
v_gene: TRBV4-3

CDR3aa: CASTKGDTGELFF
j_gene: TRBJ2-2
v_gene: TRBV6-1

CDR3aa: CASSSVPGHRMNTEAFF
j_gene: TRBJ1-1
v_gene: TRBV28

CDR3aa: CASDRANTGELFF
j_gene: TRBJ2-2
v_gene: TRBV7-8

CDR3aa: CSANSGESSYNEQFF
j_gene: TRBJ2-1
v_gene: TRBV20-1

CDR3aa: CASSYSVAPADTQYF
j_gene: TRBJ2-3
v_gene: TRBV6-6

CDR3aa: CASSLDFKGKGAYEQYF
j_gene: TRBJ2-7
v_gene: TRBV11-3

CDR3aa: CASSQPGHPQHF
j_gene: TRBJ1-5
v_gene: TRBV3-1

CDR3aa: CASSPRGRQTEKLFF
j_gene: TRBJ1-4
v_gene: TRBV28

CDR3aa: CASGAANTDTQYF
j_gene: TRBJ2-3
v_gene: TRBV28

CDR3aa: CASSQELQADTQYF
j_gene: TRBJ2-3
v_gene: TRBV4-2

CDR3aa: CATLRLAGGPNTGELFF
j_gene: TRBJ2-2
v_gene: TRBV2

CDR3aa: CASSSRARRQSYEQYF
j_gene: TRBJ2-7
v_gene: TRBV7-8

CDR3aa: CASSTSGLAVRTDTQYF
j_gene: TRBJ2-3
v_gene: TRBV5-1

CDR3aa: CASSSPGLAGVYNEQFF
j_gene: TRBJ2-1
v_gene: TRBV28

CDR3aa: CASSRPGLALEQYF
j_gene: TRBJ2-7
v_gene: TRBV28

CDR3aa: CASSYGTGLDTGELFF
j_gene: TRBJ2-2
v_gene: TRBV6-2/TRBV6-3

CDR3aa: CASSTGTGVLETQYF
j_gene: TRBJ2-5
v_gene: TRBV6-1